This T cell receptor beta chain was captured in a study of identical twins. Study-level findings and limits: Part of the zero-insertion signal could reflect confounding by invariant MAIT and iNKT cells. Abundant beta clonotypes from cord blood bore fewer insertions; memory repertoires lacked this pattern. For monozygotic twins, models underestimated out-of-frame TCR alpha sharing.

Template switching, a step in the protocol, added a universal primer site, and cDNA carried unique molecular identifiers. From the 5' RACE reads, TCRdb called clonotypes with MiXCR, one entry per CDR3 protein. The sample lists 400,000 or so distinct CDR3 sequences, approximately 8.7% occurring once. Germline V gene data show CDR1 as LGHNA and CDR2 as YNFKEQ. The CDR3 extends over 14 amino acids. Trimming took off 4 bases at V and 11 bases at J, with 19 bases between the two ends. This clonotype was seen only a few times. Its target is unknown. The sample taken for sequencing was naive T cells sorted from blood. V and J are TRBV4-2 and TRBJ2-3; D call uncertain. The receptor was derived from a woman aged 45-60 years in good health. CDR3 DNA: TGTGCCAGCAGCCGGGGTTCACAGCTAGACGGGCAGTATTTT. It translates to CASSRGSQLDGQYF.